The rows below give T cell receptor beta chains drawn from one sample of a study of T cell changes during pregnancy in multiple sclerosis. Profiled with immunoSEQ multiplex PCR; TCRdb holds only in-frame clones, not every one. Of fewer than 50,000 clones listed, 85% to 95% were seen once; the top ten hold around 0.4%. The source was CD4+ T cells from peripheral blood mononuclear cells, collected in the second trimester of pregnancy. These receptors all stem from a female donor in good health, enrolled as a control in a pregnancy study. The conserved cysteine and the conserved F or W are not part of the CDR3 here.

j_call,cdr3_length,v_call,cdr3_aa
TRBJ2-2,11,TRBV2,ASSAGGPGELF
TRBJ2-3,15,TRBV9,ASSVGQRGGSTDTQY
TRBJ2-3,14,TRBV5-1,ASFEMTGGAADTQY
TRBJ1-1,12,TRBV19,ASIEGTANTEAF
TRBJ1-1,15,TRBV7-3,ASSLYQDRETGTEAF
TRBJ2-3,13,TRBV12-5,ASGPGTGGPDTQY
TRBJ2-3,13,TRBV5-4,ASSPGTGSTDTQY
TRBJ2-5,11,TRBV5-6,ASSLAGVGTQY
TRBJ1-6,13,TRBV7-8,ASSLENRLISPLH
TRBJ2-3,13,TRBV7-2,ASSLARGSTDTQY
TRBJ1-1,13,TRBV4-1,ASSQDLEGGTEAF
TRBJ1-1,9,TRBV7-9,ASSMNTEAF
TRBJ2-3,12,TRBV11-3,ASSPPIRTDTQY
TRBJ1-2,10,TRBV28,ASSFGSYGYT
TRBJ2-6,14,TRBV11-3,ASSYGHPSGANVLT
TRBJ1-1,11,TRBV12-5,ASGSGGPFEAF
TRBJ1-4,12,TRBV6-1,ASSESRANEKLF
TRBJ1-1,11,TRBV5-4,ASSLERRTEAF
TRBJ1-4,13,TRBV9,ASSVGGAVSEKLF
TRBJ2-2,12,TRBV14,ASSRDRGTGELF
TRBJ1-2,12,TRBV19,ASRPPQGVGGYT
TRBJ1-2,12,TRBV6-5,ASRLGQARGGYT
TRBJ1-1,12,TRBV7-3,ASSLTGGTPEAF
TRBJ2-7,11,TRBV19,ASRSTGSYEQY
TRBJ1-4,11,TRBV5-1,ASSSGGVEKLF
TRBJ1-2,14,TRBV19,ASSGLLGGYNYGYT
TRBJ1-6,15,TRBV27,ASSTRTGGAYNSPLH
TRBJ1-2,10,TRBV30,AGTRGNYGYT
TRBJ1-2,9,TRBV20-1,SAQGGYGYT
TRBJ2-7,11,TRBV19,ASSPAVSYEQY
TRBJ2-5,13,TRBV5-4,ASTRGGTLGETQY
TRBJ1-1,11,TRBV4-2,ASRPGGGTEAF